This TCR beta chain emerged from a study of T-cell reconstitution after alpha-beta-depleted transplantation in children. The CDR3 is 14 amino acids. V dropped 9 bases and J dropped 0 bases, with 12 bases sitting between them. Germline CDR1 reads SGHVS; CDR2 reads FQNEAQ. Unique molecular identifiers featured in how the TCRbeta library was prepared. From the PCR reads, TCRdb called clonotypes with MiXCR, one entry per CDR3 protein. This table has around 500,000 distinct CDR3 sequences, approximately 12% appearing once. This specimen was PBMCs from the stem cell graft donor, taken from the stem cell graft. The chain employs TRBV7-8 and TRBJ2-1; D gene ambiguous. The clonotype comes from a human donor who donated a stem cell graft to a child with combined immunodeficiency. The CDR3 region is CASSDVSSYNEQFF. In DNA, the CDR3 is TGTGCCAGTTCGGACGTTAGCTCCTACAATGAGCAGTTCTTC.